Given below is one T cell receptor (beta chain) in context. The sample belongs to a study of early stage breast cancer tumors. Study-wide background: Of 15 to 20 invasive breast tumors, fewer than 13 were hormone receptor-positive, HER2-negative.

TCRdb keeps only in-frame clones here, not all; method: immunoSEQ multiplex PCR. The sample comprises around 53,000 clones, 80% to 95% of which are singletons, and less than 5% rests with the top ten. Sequenced material: blood. This clonotype was obtained from an older person with breast cancer.

The CDR3 DNA is TGCGCCAGCAGCTTGCCCGGGACAGCCGCTAACTATGGCTACACCTTC. As protein: CASSLPGTAANYGYTF. The chain is built from TRBV5-1 and TRBJ1-2, with 7 nucleotides matching TRBD1. Germline trimming cut 1 base from V and 0 bases from J; bases unmatched to any gene: 6. In germline, CDR1 is SGHRS, CDR2 YFSETQ. This CDR3 has 16 residues.